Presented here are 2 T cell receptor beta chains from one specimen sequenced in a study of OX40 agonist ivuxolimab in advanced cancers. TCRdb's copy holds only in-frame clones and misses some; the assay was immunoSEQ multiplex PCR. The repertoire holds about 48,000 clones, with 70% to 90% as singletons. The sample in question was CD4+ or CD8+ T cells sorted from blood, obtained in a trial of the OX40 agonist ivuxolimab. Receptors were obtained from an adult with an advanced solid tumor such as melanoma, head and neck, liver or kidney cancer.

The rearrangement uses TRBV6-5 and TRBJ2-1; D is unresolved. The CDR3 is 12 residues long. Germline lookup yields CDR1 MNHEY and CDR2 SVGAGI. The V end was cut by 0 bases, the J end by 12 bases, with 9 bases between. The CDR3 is CASSYSGKGQFF. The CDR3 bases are TGTGCCAGCAGTTACTCGGGTAAGGGGCAGTTCTTC.

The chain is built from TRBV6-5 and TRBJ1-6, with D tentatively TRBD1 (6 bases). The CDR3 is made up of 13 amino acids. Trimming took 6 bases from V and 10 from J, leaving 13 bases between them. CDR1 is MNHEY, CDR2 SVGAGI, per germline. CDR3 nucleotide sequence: TGTGCCAGCAGCAGTACAGGGCTCTCACCCCTCCACTTT. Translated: CASSSTGLSPLHF.